These T cell receptor beta chains were read from a single sample in a study of T cells in Graves' hyperthyroidism and ophthalmopathy. Each CDR3 protein is one row after TCRdb ran MiXCR on the multiplex PCR reads. The sample lists around 260,000 distinct CDR3 sequences, less than 30% occurring once. Sequenced material: blood. These receptors all come from a man in his forties or fifties with Graves' hyperthyroidism that later progressed to Graves' ophthalmopathy. Both conserved end residues are part of each CDR3. D genes are given only for firm matches. Not all rows give a size; the values are once, few, many and, for expanded clones, a class.

>TRBV6-5|TRBD1|TRBJ2-7|14|many
TGTGCCAGCAGTTACCAGACAGGGGGTTACGAGCAGTACTTC
CASSYQTGGYEQYF
>TRBV6-5|NA|TRBJ1-1|13|many
TGTGCCAGCAGTTACGTCAGGGCCACTGAAGCTTTCTTT
CASSYVRATEAFF
>TRBV7-8|NA|TRBJ2-5|15|NA
TGTGCCAGCAGCGCCCCCGGACGGACCGGCGAGACCCAGTACTTC
CASSAPGRTGETQYF
>TRBV6-1|NA|TRBJ2-7|17|NA
TGTGCCAGCAGTGAAGCAAGAGGCCCTAGTCCCCTCTACGAGCAGTACTTC
CASSEARGPSPLYEQYF
>TRBV6-2/TRBV6-3|TRBD1|TRBJ1-2|14|NA
TGTGCCAGCAGTTCCCCGGGACAGTACTATGGCTACACCTTC
CASSSPGQYYGYTF
>TRBV5-1|NA|TRBJ1-1|14|many
TGCGCCAGCAGCTTGGACGGGGCGAGCACTGAAGCTTTCTTT
CASSLDGASTEAFF
>TRBV12-3/TRBV12-4|NA|TRBJ2-2|12|many
TGTGCCAGCTTTCTTAGCGGCGGGGAGCTGTTTTTT
CASFLSGGELFF
>TRBV28|NA|TRBJ2-7|11|once
TGTGCCAGCAGTGAGGCGGGAACGAGGGACTTC
CASSEAGTRDF
>TRBV2|TRBD2|TRBJ2-7|14|many
TGTGCCAGCAGTCCCGGGAGGGGGGCCTACGAGCAGTACTTC
CASSPGRGAYEQYF
>TRBV15|NA|TRBJ2-7|16|many
TGTGCCACCAGCAGAGATTCGTTGATTAGACGGGATTTCAAGTACTTC
CATSRDSLIRRDFKYF
>TRBV30|TRBD2|TRBJ2-2|15|few
TGTGCCTGGAGCGCCCTAGCGGGAAGGGTCGGGGAGCTGTTTTTT
CAWSALAGRVGELFF
>TRBV19|NA|TRBJ1-1|14|many
TGTGCCAGTAGTACGAAAGACAGCAACACTGAAGCTTTCTTT
CASSTKDSNTEAFF
>TRBV28|TRBD1|TRBJ1-1|15|NA
TGTGCCAGCAAGCTCGCGGCTAGGGGGCGAACTGAAGCTTTCTTT
CASKLAARGRTEAFF
>TRBV11-2|TRBD1|TRBJ1-2|19|once
TGTGCCAGCAGCTTAGGGGGGCGGACAGGCCCCAAGAGACTCTATGGCTGCACCTTC
CASSLGGRTGPKRLYGCTF
>TRBV11-2|NA|TRBJ2-7|15|NA
TGTGCCAGCAGCCCCTTGCGGGCAACTACTTACGAGCAGTACTTC
CASSPLRATTYEQYF
>TRBV18|TRBD1|TRBJ1-1|14|NA
TGTGCCAGCTCAAAACAGGGGGCGGTCACTGAAGCTTTCTTT
CASSKQGAVTEAFF
>TRBV6-5|TRBD1|TRBJ2-7|16|NA
TGTGCCAGCAGTTACTCATGGGACAGCCTCTCCTACGAGCAGTACTTC
CASSYSWDSLSYEQYF
>TRBV12-3/TRBV12-4|NA|TRBJ1-1|16|NA
TGTGCCAGCAGTTGGGGGTGGGGAAGCATGAACACTGAAGCTTTCTTT
CASSWGWGSMNTEAFF
>TRBV12-3/TRBV12-4|NA|TRBJ1-6|15|many
TGTGCCAGCAGTTTGCAGGGGAGTCCAGGTTCACCCCTCCACTTT
CASSLQGSPGSPLHF
>TRBV3-1|TRBD2|TRBJ2-5|20|many
TGTGCCAGCAGCCAAAACACGAAGACGCCGGGACTAGCGGCACAAGAGACCCAGTACTTC
CASSQNTKTPGLAAQETQYF
>TRBV7-9|NA|TRBJ1-6|13|many
TGTGCCAGCAGCTTAGACGTCAATTCACCCCTCCACTTT
CASSLDVNSPLHF
>TRBV6-5|NA|TRBJ2-2|15|many
TGTGCCAGCAGTTACATGAGACTAGTTCCCGGGGAGCTGTTTTTT
CASSYMRLVPGELFF
>TRBV15|NA|TRBJ1-5|12|many
TGTGCCACCAGCAGAGATAATCAGCCCCAGCATTTT
CATSRDNQPQHF
>TRBV4-1|NA|TRBJ2-7|15|many
TGCGCCAGCAGCCAGACAGGATCAATCTCCTACGAGCAGTACTTC
CASSQTGSISYEQYF
>TRBV5-1|NA|TRBJ1-2|13|many
TGCGCCAGCAGCTTTACATCTAACTATGGCTACACCTTC
CASSFTSNYGYTF
>TRBV11-2|NA|TRBJ2-5|15|many
TGTGCCAGCAGCTTGGAACCCAGGTCATTGGGGACCCAGTACTTC
CASSLEPRSLGTQYF
>TRBV27|TRBD2|TRBJ2-5|17|many
TGTGCCAGCAGTTTCGCTAGCGGGAAAACCGACCAAGAGACCCAGTACTTC
CASSFASGKTDQETQYF
>TRBV7-2|NA|TRBJ1-1|12|NA
TGTGCCAGCAGCCCCCATCTCTCTGAAGCTTTCTTT
CASSPHLSEAFF
>TRBV28|TRBD2|TRBJ2-7|18|many
TGTGCCAGCAGTTTGGCTGGCGGCGGGAGGGTGAGCTCCTACGAGCAGTACTTC
CASSLAGGGRVSSYEQYF
>TRBV6-4|NA|TRBJ1-2|15|NA
TGTGCCAGCAGACGAGAGACAGGTTACGTCTATGGCTACACCTTC
CASRRETGYVYGYTF
>TRBV5-1|NA|TRBJ1-1|14|NA
TGCGCCAGCAGCTTGGCGGGCAGCTCGTCTGAAGCTTTCTTT
CASSLAGSSSEAFF
>TRBV6-5|TRBD2|TRBJ2-5|15|once
TGTGCCAGCAGTTTACTAGCGGAATCCCAAGAGACCCAGTACTTC
CASSLLAESQETQYF
>TRBV20-1|TRBD2|TRBJ2-5|16|NA
TGCAGTGCTAGATCACTAGCGGGAGTCCCAAGTGAGACCCAGTACTTC
CSARSLAGVPSETQYF
>TRBV30|NA|TRBJ2-7|12|many
TGTGCCAGGAAGATCGGCACCTACGAGCAGTACTTC
CARKIGTYEQYF
>TRBV12-3/TRBV12-4|TRBD2|TRBJ2-7|14|many
TGTGCCAGCAGTTTTAATGCGGGAGGGTACGAGCAGTACTTC
CASSFNAGGYEQYF
>TRBV25-1|NA|TRBJ2-2|13|many
TGTGCCAGCAGTGAGGCCGGGGCCGGGGAGCTGTTTTTT
CASSEAGAGELFF
>TRBV20-1|TRBD2|TRBJ2-7|16|many
TGCAGTGCTAGCCCACTCCTAGCGGGCAGGCACTACGAGCAGTACTTC
CSASPLLAGRHYEQYF
>TRBV7-3|TRBD1|TRBJ2-5|16|NA
TGTGCCAGCAGCTTAGGATCAGGGGGTCATCAAGAGACCCAGTACTTC
CASSLGSGGHQETQYF
>TRBV28|NA|TRBJ1-2|15|NA
TGTGCCAGCAGGTCCCCTTCGCGGGTGGGCTATGGCTACACCTTC
CASRSPSRVGYGYTF